These T cell receptor beta chains were read from a single sample in a study of neoadjuvant anti-PD-1 for oral cavity cancer. Sequencing used immunoSEQ multiplex PCR; TCRdb keeps in-frame clones, though not all of them. Here the sample spans some 10,000 clones, around 62% being singletons. This specimen consisted of tumor tissue, obtained after nivolumab (anti-PD-1) treatment. The source is a person between 35 and 79 years old with oral cavity squamous cell carcinoma. Both conserved end residues are part of each CDR3. The D gene is left open where the match is weak. Not all rows give a size; the values are once, few, many and, for expanded clones, a class.

size,D,J,V,DNA,CDR3
few,-,TRBJ2-2,TRBV27,TGTGCCAGCAGAGGCAGGGCTGGCGGGGAGCTGTTTTTT,CASRGRAGGELFF
medium-sized,TRBD1,TRBJ1-2,TRBV18,TGTGCCAGCTCACCTCAGACAGGGGTCGGTGGCTACACCTTC,CASSPQTGVGGYTF
-,-,TRBJ2-6,TRBV2,TGTGCCAGCAGGGAGTCGGGCTCTGGGGCCAACGTCCTGACTTTC,CASRESGSGANVLTF
-,TRBD2,TRBJ2-7,TRBV19,TGTGCCAGTAGTATGGGACTACTACACTTCTACGAGCAGTACTTC,CASSMGLLHFYEQYF
few,TRBD2,TRBJ2-1,TRBV5-6,TGTGCCAGCAGCCGAAGACTAGCAGGTGAGCAGTTCTTC,CASSRRLAGEQFF
-,-,TRBJ1-1,TRBV7-2,TGTGCCAGCAGCCTTTCGACAGAGAGACGGACTGAAGCTTTCTTT,CASSLSTERRTEAFF
-,-,TRBJ1-5,TRBV28,TGTGCCACCATCCCCCTTCCCAATCAGCCCCAGCATTTT,CATIPLPNQPQHF
-,-,TRBJ2-3,TRBV9,TGTGCCAGCAGCGTAGCTAGGGGACCCCCTAGCACAGATACGCAGTATTTT,CASSVARGPPSTDTQYF
-,TRBD1,TRBJ1-5,TRBV6-5,TGTGCCAGCAGTCGGACAGGGATGGGCAATCAGCCCCAGCATTTT,CASSRTGMGNQPQHF
-,-,TRBJ2-1,TRBV6-6,TGTGCCGCCGGAACAGGTCAGTCCTACAATGAGCAGTTCTTC,CAAGTGQSYNEQFF
medium-sized,-,TRBJ2-7,TRBV20-1,TGCAGTGCTAGCGGTCTGGGACGGTACTTC,CSASGLGRYF
-,-,TRBJ2-5,TRBV19,TGTGCCAGTAAGGGGGGAACACAAGAGACCCAGTACTTC,CASKGGTQETQYF
-,-,TRBJ2-7,TRBV6-1,TGTGCCAGCAGGAGACCGCCACCCAGCAGGTACGAGCAGTACTTC,CASRRPPPSRYEQYF
-,TRBD2,TRBJ2-2,TRBV30,TGTGCCTGGTACCAGGGACTAGCGGGAGGGGCCGGGGAGCTGTTTTTT,CAWYQGLAGGAGELFF
-,TRBD1,TRBJ2-3,TRBV2,TGTGCCGGCTCGACAGGGGGCACAGATACGCAGTATTTT,CAGSTGGTDTQYF
few,-,TRBJ2-5,TRBV28,TGTGCCAGCAGTTTCCCTGCCTTGGAGACCCAGTACTTC,CASSFPALETQYF
-,-,TRBJ2-7,TRBV5-1,TGCGCCAGCAGCTCATCGGGAGTCTACGAGCAGTACTTC,CASSSSGVYEQYF
-,-,TRBJ2-6,TRBV7-3,TGTGCCAGCAGCTTTAGGTGGAGGGAGCGGCCCTCTGGGGCCAACGTCCTGACTTTC,CASSFRWRERPSGANVLTF
few,-,TRBJ1-1,TRBV28,TGTGCCAGCAGCCCCGAGGGATTAGCGCAACGACCTGAAGCTTTCTTT,CASSPEGLAQRPEAFF
-,TRBD1,TRBJ2-1,TRBV29-1,TGCAGCGTTGGATCCGGGACAGGGGGCGCCTACAATGAGCAGTTCTTC,CSVGSGTGGAYNEQFF
-,TRBD1,TRBJ2-1,TRBV11-2,TGTGCCAGCAGCCCCTTTCCCCACCGGGACAGGGGGGATTACAATGAGCAGTTCTTC,CASSPFPHRDRGDYNEQFF
-,-,TRBJ1-1,TRBV5-6,TGTGCCAGCAGCTTGGTAGTTGAAGCTGAAGCTTTCTTT,CASSLVVEAEAFF
-,TRBD1,TRBJ2-7,TRBV7-8,TGTGCCAGCAGTTCCGGACAGGAGCCCTCCTACGAGCAGTACTTC,CASSSGQEPSYEQYF
medium-sized,-,TRBJ2-7,TRBV11-2,TGTGCCAGCAGCCCCCCCGGGTACGAGCAGTACTTC,CASSPPGYEQYF
-,-,TRBJ1-2,TRBV5-4,TGTGCCAGCAGCTTGGGTGGGCGGGCCTATGGCTACACCTTC,CASSLGGRAYGYTF
-,TRBD2,TRBJ2-3,TRBV5-1,TGCGCCAGCAGCCTGGGGCATAGCGGGTCCCGCACAGATACGCAGTATTTT,CASSLGHSGSRTDTQYF
once,-,TRBJ2-2,TRBV18,TGTGCCAGCTCACCGTTCGCCGGGGGAGGCTCCTCGAACACCGGGGAGCTGTTTTTT,CASSPFAGGGSSNTGELFF
few,-,TRBJ1-2,TRBV6-1,TGTGCCAGCAGTGAGTGGGGTGGCTACACCTTC,CASSEWGGYTF
-,TRBD2,TRBJ2-5,TRBV2,TGTGCCAGCAGCCCGACCCCCGGGCTAGCGGGGGGGCTAGTGGGGACCCAGTACTTC,CASSPTPGLAGGLVGTQYF
-,-,TRBJ1-4,TRBV10-3,TGTGCCATCAGTGACCGGGCTAATGAAAAACTGTTTTTT,CAISDRANEKLFF
once,-,TRBJ2-1,TRBV27,TGTGCCAGCAGTAATCTTCGACTAGGTACCTACAATGAGCAGTTCTTC,CASSNLRLGTYNEQFF
-,-,TRBJ1-5,TRBV5-1,TGCGCCAGCAGCTTGGATGGGACGGAGAATCAGCCCCAGCATTTT,CASSLDGTENQPQHF
few,TRBD1,TRBJ1-1,TRBV2,TGTGCCACCCGGCCGGACAGGGGCGGTTTCCGAGCTTTCTTT,CATRPDRGGFRAFF
-,-,TRBJ1-1,TRBV6-5,TGTGCCAGCAGTTACGGACCTGAAGCTTTCTTT,CASSYGPEAFF
few,-,TRBJ2-3,TRBV7-6,TGTGCCAGCAGCTTAGGCAGGGGAGGTACGCAGTATTTT,CASSLGRGGTQYF
-,TRBD1,TRBJ1-2,TRBV19,TGTGCCAGTACCACGGGACAGGCCAACTATGGCTACACCTTC,CASTTGQANYGYTF
-,TRBD1,TRBJ2-7,TRBV9,TGTGCCAGCAGCCCACGGGACAGAAGCTCCTACGAGCAGTACTTC,CASSPRDRSSYEQYF
few,-,TRBJ1-5,TRBV6-5,TGTGCCAGCAGCCCAGGGCTACCGAATCAGCCCCAGCATTTT,CASSPGLPNQPQHF
-,-,TRBJ2-3,TRBV7-9,TGTGCCAGCAGCGTCGTCCCGAAGAGCACAGATACGCAGTATTTT,CASSVVPKSTDTQYF
-,-,TRBJ1-4,TRBV29-1,TGCAGCGTTACGATGCCAGGACAGCATAATGAAAAACTGTTTTTT,CSVTMPGQHNEKLFF
-,-,TRBJ1-2,TRBV9,TGTGCCAGCAGCGTAACCGAAAACTATGGCTACACCTTC,CASSVTENYGYTF
-,-,TRBJ1-1,TRBV5-1,TGCGCCAGCAGCAGGGAGCCGCGGATTGAAGCTTTCTTT,CASSREPRIEAFF
once,-,TRBJ1-2,TRBV27,TGTGCCAGCAGTTCCTATGGCTACACCTTC,CASSSYGYTF
few,-,TRBJ2-1,TRBV19,TGTGCCAGTCGAGGGGACCACAATGAGCAGTTCTTC,CASRGDHNEQFF
-,-,TRBJ1-3,TRBV7-8,TGTGCCAGCAGCTTCTCTGGGCGCTACTCGGGAAACACCATATATTTT,CASSFSGRYSGNTIYF
-,TRBD1,TRBJ2-7,TRBV2,TGTGCCAGCAGCCACAGGACAGGAGTAGTGGGGGAGCAGTACTTC,CASSHRTGVVGEQYF
few,TRBD1,TRBJ1-5,TRBV19,TGTGCCAGTAGCAGACCGACCGGGACAGGTTATAGCAATCAGCCCCAGCATTTT,CASSRPTGTGYSNQPQHF
-,TRBD1,TRBJ2-7,TRBV19,TGTGCCAGTAGGAGGGACAGGGGGTTCGACGAGCAGTACTTC,CASRRDRGFDEQYF
-,TRBD2,TRBJ2-3,TRBV5-6,TGTGCCAGCAGCTTTTCCCAGCGGGAGCAGTATTTT,CASSFSQREQYF
-,TRBD2,TRBJ2-3,TRBV6-5,TGTGCCAGCAGTTACTCGGGTCTAGCGGGGGGGACGCAGTATTTT,CASSYSGLAGGTQYF
-,TRBD1,TRBJ1-2,TRBV5-6,TGTGCCAGCAGCTTCGGACAGGTTGACTATGGCTACACCTTC,CASSFGQVDYGYTF
few,-,TRBJ1-1,TRBV18,TGTGCCAGCTCACCTCACCCAGGGGCGGAGAGCACTGAAGCTTTCTTT,CASSPHPGAESTEAFF
few,-,TRBJ1-1,TRBV5-4,TGTGCCAGCAGTTCCTCTATCGAAGCTTTCTTT,CASSSSIEAFF